One T cell receptor beta chain is described in this entry. The germline gives CDR1 MDHEN, CDR2 SYDVKM. Trimming cost V 7 bases and J 10 bases, with 19 bases left between them. This CDR3 is 13 amino acids long. This record comes from a study of T cell clones after liver transplantation. Only in-frame clones appear in the TCRdb table, and some are missing; sequencing was by immunoSEQ multiplex PCR. This table has tens of thousands of clones, around four fifths appearing once. This clonotype was sampled from a human patient who received a liver transplant. Some T cells here may be from the graft donor. The sample consisted of CD4+ T cells from blood, taken about 50 months after liver transplant. The rearrangement uses TRBV28 and TRBJ2-5, with TRBD2 as a possible D gene (5 bases). The CDR3: CASIKYSGSGQYF. The CDR3, as DNA: TGTGCCAGCATCAAATACTCGGGGTCGGGCCAGTACTTC. Filled out from reference TRBV28 and TRBJ2-5, the complete variable domain reads DVKVTQSSRYLVKRTGEKVFLECVQDMDHENMFWYRQDPGLGLRLIYFSYDVKMKEKGDIPEGYSVSREKKERFSLILESASTNQTSMYLCASIKYSGSGQYFGPGTRLLVL.